The 27 T cell receptor beta chains reported below all come from one sample, sequenced in a study of T-cell reconstitution after alpha-beta-depleted transplantation in children. Unique molecular identifiers were used to barcode this TCRbeta library. TCRdb passed the PCR reads through MiXCR, listing each CDR3 protein once. The table lists approximately 230,000 distinct CDR3 sequences, about 24% of them singletons. This specimen was PBMCs, mostly from graft donor cells, taken 360 days after TCRalphabeta/CD19-depleted stem cell transplant. The receptors come from a female patient under 10 years old who had a stem cell transplant for congenital amegakaryocytic thrombocytopenia, so the T cells may come from the graft donor.

The J gene is TRBJ2-7, the V gene TRBV6-1, with 15 bases identical to TRBD2. Trimming cost V 5 bases and J 3 bases; bases outside gene matches: 8. The CDR3 length is 17 residues. Germline-derived CDR1 and CDR2 are MNHNS and SASEGT. In DNA, the CDR3 is TGTGCCAGCAGTCGAGGACTAGCGGGAGGGTTCGACTACGAGCAGTACTTC. Its protein is CASSRGLAGGFDYEQYF.

There are many counts of this clonotype. The chain employs TRBV4-3 and TRBJ2-1; no clear D gene. Germline CDR1 reads LGHNA; CDR2 reads YSLEER. The CDR3 runs to 14 residues. V lost 1 base to trimming and J lost 12 bases, with 16 bases between them. The CDR3 here is CASSQVAFLDGQFF. The CDR3 DNA is TGCGCCAGCAGCCAAGTGGCATTCCTGGATGGGCAGTTCTTC.

In this sample, this clonotype turned up a few times. The chain couples TRBV6-2 or TRBV6-3 to TRBJ2-4; D is perhaps TRBD2 (6 bases). The germline CDR1 and CDR2 sequences are MNHEY and SVGEGT. V gave up 3 bases and J gave up 1 base, with 22 bases separating them. This CDR3 contains 19 residues. CDR3 bases: TGTGCCAGCAGTTATCTGGTTCTCGGGGGAGATTCGGCCAAAAACATTCAGTACTTC. This codes for CASSYLVLGGDSAKNIQYF.

This chain joins TRBV12-3 or TRBV12-4 and TRBJ2-5; D unclear. CDR3 size: 14 residues. V was pared by 3 bases and J by 1 base, with 9 bases between. The CDR3 DNA sequence: TGTGCCAGCAGTTTTAGCATAACCCAAGAGACCCAGTACTTC. Protein: CASSFSITQETQYF.

This clonotype was picked up many times. This sequence joins TRBV3-1 and TRBJ2-3; no definite D call. V gave up 2 bases and J gave up 2 bases, with 8 bases separating them. The length of the CDR3 is 14 residues. Germline assignment: CDR1 LGHDT and CDR2 YNNKEL (reference sequence). The CDR3 DNA is TGTGCCAGCAGCCAAACATCAAACACAGATACGCAGTATTTT. Encoded protein: CASSQTSNTDTQYF.

CDR3 DNA sequence: TGCGCCAGCAGCTTGGCTTCGCAGGTCGAGCAGTTCTTC. Its protein product is CASSLASQVEQFF. This chain links TRBV5-1 with TRBJ2-1; D is ambiguous. V was cut by 0 bases and J by 10 bases, with 11 bases left in between. From germline, CDR1 is SGHRS and CDR2 YFSETQ. The CDR3 contains 13 residues.

The chain carries TRBV2 and TRBJ2-7; D could derive from TRBD1 or TRBD2 (5 bases each). V was cut by 7 bases and J by 7 bases, with 23 bases left in between. The CDR3 has 15 residues. The germline V gene has CDR1 SNHLY and CDR2 FYNNEI. DNA of the CDR3: TGTGCCAGCACTCCTAGCTCGGCAGGGTCTGTGGAGCAGTACTTC. Protein product: CASTPSSAGSVEQYF.

The rearrangement joins TRBV4-1 to TRBJ2-3; D remains unclear. CDR1 MGHRA and CDR2 YSYEKL come from the germline V gene. The length of the CDR3 is 13 residues. Trimming removed 0 bases from V and 7 bases from J, with 8 bases in between. Here the CDR3 reads CASSQDGSHTQYF. CDR3 in DNA: TGCGCCAGCAGCCAAGATGGCTCCCATACGCAGTATTTT.

The rearrangement links TRBV2 to TRBJ2-3; 10 bases align to TRBD2. This CDR3 region has 16 residues. In germline, CDR1 is SNHLY, CDR2 FYNNEI. The junction had 9 bases not matched to a gene; V was cut back by 6 bases and J by 3 bases. Here the CDR3 reads CASSEEAGGQTDTQYF. DNA of the CDR3: TGTGCCAGCAGCGAGGAAGCGGGGGGGCAAACAGATACGCAGTATTTT. The entire variable domain, with the rest obtained from reference TRBV2 and TRBJ2-3, is as follows: EPEVTQTPSHQVTQMGQEVILRCVPISNHLYFYWYRQILGQKVEFLVSFYNNEISEKSEIFDDQFSVERPDGSNFTLKIRSTKLEDSAMYFCASSEEAGGQTDTQYFGPGTRLTVL.

For the CDR3, the DNA is TGTGCCAGCAGTTACTCGAGATGGGAAGTGAACAGCAGAAGCTTCACTGAAGCTTTCTTT. It is translated as CASSYSRWEVNSRSFTEAFF. V and J are TRBV6-2 or TRBV6-3 and TRBJ1-1; no clear D. Germline loops: CDR1 MNHEY, CDR2 SVGEGT. V was shortened by 0 bases and J by 4 bases, with 27 bases between the two germline ends. CDR3 length: 20 amino acids.

This clonotype was found many times. The rearrangement links TRBV12-3 or TRBV12-4 to TRBJ1-5; no definite D call. V was pared by 2 bases and J by 2 bases, with 4 bases between. The CDR3 runs 13 residues. DNA for the CDR3: TGTGCCAGCAGTTTATCAGGCAATCAGCCCCAGCATTTT. It codes for CASSLSGNQPQHF.

This chain joins TRBV12-2 and TRBJ2-7; the table assigns TRBD1, which was not confirmed against the DNA. TRBV12-2 is reported as a pseudogene. The CDR3 runs 15 residues. The CDR3 nucleotides are TGTGCAAGTCGCTTACCCCTTGCCGACGGCTACGAGCAGTACTTC. Its protein is CASRLPLADGYEQYF.

The V call is TRBV12-3 or TRBV12-4, the J call TRBJ2-2, with 10 bases aligning to TRBD1. V was clipped by 4 bases and J by 6 bases; unmatched bases: 11. CDR3 size: 17 residues. In DNA, the CDR3 is TGTGCCAGCAGTTCTAACCCCGGGACAGGGGACGCCGGGGAGCTGTTTTTT. It encodes CASSSNPGTGDAGELFF.

This clonotype has a handful of counts. This sequence joins TRBV12-3 or TRBV12-4 and TRBJ2-7; D could derive from TRBD1 or TRBD2 (6 bases each). The CDR3 contains 14 residues. V lost 9 bases, J lost 4 bases, and 19 bases lay in between. The CDR3 region is CASQIRWGAYEQYF. CDR3 in DNA: TGTGCCAGTCAGATCCGCTGGGGGGCATACGAGCAGTACTTC.

The table lists this clonotype with many counts. This chain links TRBV11-2 with TRBJ2-7; TRBD2 aligns across 7 bases. Per germline, CDR1 SGHAT and CDR2 FQNNGV. CDR3 size: 15 residues. V lost 5 bases to trimming and J lost 4 bases; unmatched junction nucleotides: 11. The DNA of the CDR3 is TGTGCCAGCAGCCTAAGCCCTGCGGGAGATTACGAGCAGTACTTC. Translated, it gives CASSLSPAGDYEQYF.

The CDR3 spells CASSYWGISNTGELFF. The CDR3 DNA sequence: TGTGCCAGCAGTTACTGGGGGATCTCGAACACCGGGGAGCTGTTTTTT. The J gene is TRBJ2-2, the V gene TRBV6-5; D possibly matches TRBD1 or TRBD2 (5 bases each). Germline assignment: CDR1 MNHEY and CDR2 SVGAGI. The CDR3 has 16 residues. The germline V and J ends were trimmed by 1 base and 0 bases, with 9 bases remaining between them.

The CDR3 sequence: CASRSRDSPLHF. DNA of the CDR3: TGTGCCAGCAGAAGTAGAGATTCACCCCTCCACTTT. This rearrangement joins TRBV7-6 to TRBJ1-6; D gene unclear. Trimming pared 6 bases from V and 8 bases from J, leaving 8 bases between. Germline V gene sequence: CDR1 SGHVS, CDR2 FNYEAQ. The CDR3 has 12 residues.

This chain connects TRBV3-1 to TRBJ2-7; 12 positions agree with TRBD2. The CDR3 loop spans 13 amino acids. After removal of 6 bases from V and 5 bases from J, the junction contained 2 bases not matched to a gene. Germline V gives CDR1 LGHDT, CDR2 YNNKEL (reference sequence). The CDR3 DNA follows: TGTGCCAGCAGGGGACTAGCGGGCCACGAGCAGTACTTC. Its protein is CASRGLAGHEQYF.

This sequence joins TRBV20-1 and TRBJ2-7; D is perhaps TRBD1 (5 bases). The V gene's germline CDR1 is DFQATT and CDR2 SNEGSKA (reference sequence). The V and J ends lost 2 bases and 2 bases respectively, with 13 bases between them. The CDR3 length is 14 residues. The chain's CDR3 is CSARNQGRTYEQYF. In DNA form, the CDR3 reads TGCAGTGCTAGAAACCAGGGCCGTACCTACGAGCAGTACTTC.

The chain is built from TRBV6-2 or TRBV6-3 and TRBJ2-3; 12 positions agree with TRBD2. CDR3 length equals 20 residues. Trimming at V came to 0 bases and at J to 2 bases, leaving 12 bases not matched to a gene. CDR1 is MNHEY, CDR2 SVGEGT, per germline. CDR3 DNA sequence: TGTGCCAGCAGTTACTCAGCTACCCAAGGACTAGCGGGACACACAGATACGCAGTATTTT. This gives the protein CASSYSATQGLAGHTDTQYF.

The CDR3: CASSLVWTRQETQYF. Written as DNA, the CDR3 is TGTGCCAGCAGTTTAGTTTGGACTAGACAAGAGACCCAGTACTTC. The chain couples TRBV12-3 or TRBV12-4 to TRBJ2-5; 7 nucleotides line up with TRBD2. Germline trimming cut 1 base from V and 2 bases from J; bases unmatched to any gene: 4. CDR3 size: 15 residues.

This sequence joins TRBV20-1 and TRBJ2-7, with 10 bases fitting TRBD2. This CDR3 comprises 15 residues. Germline CDR1 DFQATT, CDR2 SNEGSKA (reference sequence). Trimming at V came to 3 bases and at J to 5 bases, leaving 10 bases not matched to a gene. CDR3 residues: CSASRPSGSFDEQYF. The CDR3 region has the DNA TGCAGTGCTAGTCGGCCTAGCGGGAGTTTCGACGAGCAGTACTTC.

The chain couples TRBV5-1 to TRBJ2-2, with D uncertain. Germline values: CDR1 SGHRS, CDR2 YFSETQ. The CDR3 sequence is 13 residues long. The V end lost 5 bases, the J end lost 0 bases, and 5 bases lay between the germline ends. CDR3: CASRVANTGELFF. The CDR3 DNA follows: TGCGCCAGCAGGGTCGCGAACACCGGGGAGCTGTTTTTT.

The chain employs TRBV28 and TRBJ2-7; 7 nucleotides align to TRBD2. CDR3 length: 15 amino acids. The germline V gene encodes CDR1 MDHEN and CDR2 SYDVKM. J gave up 5 bases and V 6 bases, and 13 bases lay outside the gene matches. Here the CDR3 reads CASSALVAGVHEQYF. In nucleotides, the CDR3 is TGTGCCAGCAGCGCACTCGTTGCGGGAGTGCACGAGCAGTACTTC.

Only a few counts were recorded for this clonotype. The chain employs TRBV12-3 or TRBV12-4 and TRBJ2-1; 7 bases line up with TRBD1. This CDR3 spans 16 amino acids. Germline trimming cut 5 bases from V and 1 base from J; bases unmatched to any gene: 8. The CDR3 loop is CASSTGRDRSYNEQFF. The CDR3 nucleotides read TGTGCCAGCAGTACCGGTCGGGACAGATCCTACAATGAGCAGTTCTTC.

The CDR3 region has the DNA TGCAGTGCTAGCGGGGGGGCCTCAGATACGCAGTATTTT. Amino acids: CSASGGASDTQYF. The rearrangement uses TRBV20-1 and TRBJ2-3; 8 positions match TRBD2. The V gene's germline CDR1 is DFQATT and CDR2 SNEGSKA (reference sequence). V lost 3 bases, J lost 4 bases, and 3 bases stayed unmatched. CDR3 length: 13 residues.

The genes are TRBV5-4 and TRBJ2-1; 11 bases line up with TRBD2. Looked up from germline, CDR1 is SGHNT and CDR2 is YYREEE (reference sequence). V was pared by 3 bases and J by 4 bases, with 6 bases of the junction left unmatched. The CDR3 has 16 amino acids. CDR3 DNA sequence: TGTGCCAGCAGCTCCAGACTAGCGGGGCGATACAATGAGCAGTTCTTC. This codes for CASSSRLAGRYNEQFF. The whole variable domain, filled in from reference TRBV5-4 and TRBJ2-1, reads ETGVTQSPTHLIKTRGQQVTLRCSSQSGHNTVSWYQQALGQGPQFIFQYYREEENGRGNFPPRFSGLQFPNYSSELNVNALELDDSALYLCASSSRLAGRYNEQFFGPGTRLTVL.